This T cell receptor (beta chain) was identified in a study of radiotherapy plus CTLA-4 blockade in lung cancer. The wider study: An objective response was seen in under 20% of patients, and disease control in around 33%.

Germline CDR1 is SGHDN and CDR2 is FVKESK. This CDR3 contains 16 residues. The V end lost 0 bases, the J end lost 3 bases, and 12 bases lay between the germline ends. TCRdb keeps only in-frame clones here, not all; method: immunoSEQ multiplex PCR. The data contain around 95,000 clones, under 90% of them seen just once; the ten biggest clones take up 0.75% to 0.85%. This sample comprised peripheral blood, obtained from a patient treated with radiotherapy plus ipilimumab. The origin of this receptor is a human donor with non-small cell lung cancer who had stable disease on radiotherapy plus ipilimumab. The V call is TRBV14, the J call TRBJ2-1; tentative D call: TRBD1 (5 bases). For the CDR3, the DNA is TGTGCCAGCAGCCAAGATAAGGGGATCAACTACAATGAGCAGTTCTTC. Translated, it gives CASSQDKGINYNEQFF. Based on the CDR3 plus reference TRBV14 and TRBJ2-1, the full variable domain is EAGVTQFPSHSVIEKGQTVTLRCDPISGHDNLYWYRRVMGKEIKFLLHFVKESKQDESGMPNNRFLAERTGGTYSTLKVQPAELEDSGVYFCASSQDKGINYNEQFFGPGTRLTVL.